This TCR beta chain was identified during a study of T cells in women clearing cervical HPV infection. Study summary: Case blood was drawn a median 149 days after lesion detection.

Unmatched junction bases numbered 12, after V lost 5 bases and J lost 6 bases. The CDR3 has 16 residues. Germline V CDR1 and CDR2: MNHEY, SMNVEV (reference sequence). All donors had a single incident cervical HPV16 infection, not prevalent. This table comes from immunoSEQ multiplex PCR, and its TCRdb copy is limited to in-frame clones, with some not included. This listing includes about 40,000 clones. On this clone itself: Read sequence stops 3 residues before the CDR3 end, and the germline J gene provides the missing end.

This chain links TRBV27 with TRBJ2-1, with TRBD2 matching over 8 bases. Sequenced sample: blood buffy coat. The clonotype comes from a woman between 18 and 69 years old with a cervical HPV16 infection that either progressed to CIN3+ or cleared (not recorded which). The CDR3 here is CASSAKREPGGNEQFF. The sequenced CDR3 bases are TGTGCCAGCAGTGCTAAGCGGGAGCCCGGGGGCAATGAG.